This T cell receptor beta chain was sequenced for a study of shared clonotypes between healthy human individuals. General study points: Generation of non-shared clonotypes was less probable than generation of clonotypes shared by all four donors.

In replicate PCRs of sorted subsets, approximately 190 ng DNA, about 30,000 T cell genomes, was used. Method: immunoSEQ multiplex PCR; TCRdb's copy keeps in-frame clones and lacks some. The table shows fewer than 1.8 million clones, with less than 99% occurring only once. V lost 1 base and J lost 5, with 15 bases in between. Germline assignment: CDR1 SGHRS and CDR2 YFSETQ. This CDR3 spans 15 amino acids. Study donors comprised healthy, HIV-negative adults devoid of recent acute infection or vaccination. A word on this clone: Its antigen remains unknown. This sample also contains other DNA sequences that code for the same CDR3.

The material sequenced was naive CD4+ T cells sorted from blood. Described subset: CD45RA+ positively selected. The chain is built from TRBV5-1 and TRBJ2-5; D could derive from TRBD1 or TRBD2 (6 bases each). The TCR comes from a man aged 30-40 years in good health. The CDR3 DNA follows: TGCGCCAGCAGCTTGAAGGTCGGGGGCGGGGAGACCCAGTACTTC. It yields the protein CASSLKVGGGETQYF.